Listed here are 10 T cell receptor beta chains from one sample, sequenced in a study of preoperative IRX-2 immunotherapy in early breast cancer. Profiled with immunoSEQ multiplex PCR; TCRdb holds only in-frame clones, not every one. The sample includes 90,000 to 100,000 clones, 86% of them seen just once. Indicated treatment: preoperative locoregional IRX-2 cytokine immunotherapy. Sample: tumor tissue, taken after IRX-2 immunotherapy. The receptor source for this set is a human donor with breast cancer.

This clone occurred once. CDR3 in amino acids: CASSFYGQGTMNEQFF. In DNA, the CDR3 is TGTGCCAGCAGCTTCTATGGACAGGGTACGATGAATGAGCAGTTCTTC. This rearrangement joins TRBV2 to TRBJ2-1, with TRBD1 matching over 8 bases. With 6 bases clipped from V and 7 bases from J, the junction kept 14 bases outside the gene matches. Looked up from germline, CDR1 is SNHLY and CDR2 is FYNNEI. The CDR3 is made up of 16 amino acids.

The chain joins TRBV11-3 to TRBJ1-6; possible D gene TRBD1, 6 bases. This CDR3 has 14 residues. Germline V gene sequence: CDR1 SGHNT, CDR2 YENEEA. V lost 3 bases, J lost 13 bases, and 16 bases lay in between. This CDR3 is CASSLDSRLAPLHF. The CDR3 nucleotides are TGTGCCAGCAGCTTGGACAGCCGCCTGGCGCCCCTCCACTTT.

The chain employs TRBV6-4 and TRBJ2-1; 8 bases map to TRBD2. Germline CDR1 reads MRHNA; CDR2 reads SNTAGT. With V trimmed by 5 bases and J by 1 base, 10 bases remained unmatched. The CDR3 contains 17 residues. The CDR3 spells CASSYYPSGLSYNEQFF. CDR3 DNA sequence: TGTGCCAGCAGTTACTACCCTAGCGGGCTTTCCTACAATGAGCAGTTCTTC.

The chain joins TRBV6-8 to TRBJ2-2; 10 nucleotides align to TRBD2. This CDR3 contains 19 residues. Unmatched junction bases numbered 9, after V lost 2 bases and J lost 0 bases. Per germline, CDR1 MNHGY and CDR2 SAAAGT. For the CDR3, the DNA is TGTGCCAGCAGTTACCTTCCTGTGACTAGCGGGCCGAACACCGGGGAGCTGTTTTTT. It specifies CASSYLPVTSGPNTGELFF.

The rearrangement uses TRBV5-1 and TRBJ2-7; TRBD1 matches at 9 bases. CDR1 is SGHRS, CDR2 YFSETQ, per germline. Losses at the gene ends were 3 bases for V and 4 bases for J; bases not matched to a gene: 11. This CDR3 comprises 16 residues. As DNA, the CDR3 is TGCGCCAGCAGCTACCCCATGGACAGGGGTTCTTACGAGCAGTACTTC. This encodes CASSYPMDRGSYEQYF.

The rearrangement joins TRBV28 to TRBJ1-5; TRBD1 matches 7 bases. Germline CDR1 MDHEN, CDR2 SYDVKM. This CDR3 has 15 residues. The junction had 10 bases not matched to a gene; V was cut back by 5 bases and J by 6 bases. The CDR3 is CASSARDRRTQPQHF. CDR3 nucleotide sequence: TGTGCCAGCAGTGCCCGGGACAGACGGACTCAGCCCCAGCATTTT. The whole variable domain, remainder taken from reference TRBV28 and TRBJ1-5, is DVKVTQSSRYLVKRTGEKVFLECVQDMDHENMFWYRQDPGLGLRLIYFSYDVKMKEKGDIPEGYSVSREKKERFSLILESASTNQTSMYLCASSARDRRTQPQHFGDGTRLSIL.

The chain recombines TRBV5-1 with TRBJ2-7; 11 positions match TRBD2. The CDR3 is made up of 15 amino acids. The V gene's germline CDR1 is SGHRS and CDR2 YFSETQ. The trim removed 0 bases at V and 2 bases at J, leaving 1 base unmatched. CDR3 loop: CASSLVLAGAYEQYF. The DNA for the CDR3 is TGCGCCAGCAGCTTGGTACTAGCGGGAGCCTACGAGCAGTACTTC.

The rearrangement links TRBV6-8 to TRBJ1-2; possible D gene TRBD1, 5 bases. Germline CDR1 and CDR2: MNHGY and SAAAGT. Trimming stripped 8 bases from V and 6 bases from J, with 19 bases between. The CDR3 extends over 14 amino acids. CDR3 sequence reads: CASLSGGGVDGYTF. The CDR3 nucleotides are TGTGCCAGCCTGTCGGGGGGGGGTGTCGATGGCTACACCTTC.

The chain has TRBV7-6 and TRBJ2-4; the D call may be TRBD1 or TRBD2 (6 bases each). The CDR3 sequence is 19 residues long. The germline V gene has CDR1 SGHVS and CDR2 FNYEAQ. Trimming left V 1 base short and J 0 bases short, with 19 bases between. CDR3 sequence reads: CASSLEGGQVKLAKNIQYF. DNA for the CDR3: TGTGCCAGCAGCTTAGAGGGGGGCCAAGTCAAGTTAGCCAAAAACATTCAGTACTTC.

J is TRBJ1-4 and V is TRBV5-1; D ambiguous. Germline V gene sequence: CDR1 SGHRS, CDR2 YFSETQ. The CDR3 has 14 amino acids. V was clipped by 3 bases and J by 4 bases, with 10 bases between them. The CDR3 sequence is CASSWGEGNEKLFF. CDR3 nucleotides: TGCGCCAGCAGCTGGGGAGAGGGTAATGAAAAACTGTTTTTT. The whole variable domain, remainder taken from reference TRBV5-1 and TRBJ1-4, is KAGVTQTPRYLIKTRGQQVTLSCSPISGHRSVSWYQQTPGQGLQFLFEYFSETQRNKGNFPGRFSGRQFSNSRSEMNVSTLELGDSALYLCASSWGEGNEKLFFGSGTQLSVL.